The present T cell receptor beta chain was sequenced within a study of STAT5B mutations in CD4+ large granular lymphocyte leukemia. The CDR3 consists of 16 residues. The germline gives CDR1 ENHRY, CDR2 SYGVKD. Between the trimmed V and J ends, which lost 0 bases and 8 bases, there was a span of 14 bases. Sequencing was performed with immunoSEQ multiplex PCR; in TCRdb, only in-frame clones are kept and a portion is missing. This table has tens of thousands of clones, 70% to 80% appearing once. The sequence derives from a human donor in good health. J is TRBJ1-6 and V is TRBV10-3; TRBD1 might be the D (5 bases). Sample: CD4+ T cells from blood buffy coats. In DNA, the CDR3 is TGTGCCATCAGTGAGTCCCCAGGGAGGGTAGATTCACCCCTCCACTTT. It is translated as CAISESPGRVDSPLHF.